The rows below give T cell receptor beta chains drawn from one sample of a study of naive and memory T cell subsets. One entry per CDR3 protein, called by TCRdb with MiXCR from the UMI-ligation and nested PCR reads. The table shows 70,000 to 95,000 distinct CDR3 sequences, with roughly 7% occurring only once. The sequencing input was central memory CD4+ T cells from blood. The receptors here all came from a human donor in good health. Each CDR3 is given with its conserved first and last residue. A D gene is named only where the DNA matches it firmly. Clone size appears in some rows only: once, few, many, or a class for an expanded clone.

CDR3nt	CDR3aa	j_gene	v_gene	d_gene	abundance
TGTGCCAGCAAAAGGGACGGTTCCTACGAGCAGTACTTC	CASKRDGSYEQYF	TRBJ2-7	TRBV6-2/TRBV6-3	-	many
TGTGCCAGCAGTCCCCCAGGACTAGCGGGAGGTCGCGGACGCGATACGCAGTATTTT	CASSPPGLAGGRGRDTQYF	TRBJ2-3	TRBV6-2/TRBV6-3	TRBD2	many
TGTGCCAGCAGGCCCGGGCCCACCGACGGTGAGCAGTTCTTC	CASRPGPTDGEQFF	TRBJ2-1	TRBV11-2	-	many
TGTGCCAGCAGCCGTTATAAGGGCTCACCCCTCCACTTT	CASSRYKGSPLHF	TRBJ1-6	TRBV3-1	-	many
TGTGCCAGCAGTCCTCCGGGACACTACAATCAGCCCCAGCATTTT	CASSPPGHYNQPQHF	TRBJ1-5	TRBV12-3/TRBV12-4	-	many
TGTGCCAGCAGTTTAACAGATAACAATCAGCCCCAGCATTTT	CASSLTDNNQPQHF	TRBJ1-5	TRBV12-3/TRBV12-4	-	many
TGTGCCAGCAGTTCCGGCAAAAGGGGAGGGACTGAAGCTTTCTTT	CASSSGKRGGTEAFF	TRBJ1-1	TRBV27	-	many
TGTGCCAGCAGGGTTGCGGACAGGGGCAATCAGCCCCAGCATTTT	CASRVADRGNQPQHF	TRBJ1-5	TRBV12-3/TRBV12-4	TRBD1	many
TGTGCCAGCAGTGACCCTCCGGGACAGAGGGCTTTCTTT	CASSDPPGQRAFF	TRBJ1-1	TRBV6-2/TRBV6-3	TRBD1	many
TGTGCCAGCAGCCGGGACATCCTAAATGAAAAACTGTTTTTT	CASSRDILNEKLFF	TRBJ1-4	TRBV7-8	-	many
TGTGCCAGCAGCTTAACTAGCGAACAGCAGTATTTT	CASSLTSEQQYF	TRBJ2-3	TRBV7-2	TRBD2	many
TGCAGCGTTGACGACAGGTTGGGGAGTGGAAACACCATATATTTT	CSVDDRLGSGNTIYF	TRBJ1-3	TRBV29-1	-	many
TGCAGTGCTAGAAACCCCTTACTAGTCTACGAGCAGTACTTC	CSARNPLLVYEQYF	TRBJ2-7	TRBV20-1	-	many
TGCAGTGCTAGAGATTCCCGACATCCAAGAGCTTTCTTT	CSARDSRHPRAFF	TRBJ1-1	TRBV20-1	-	few
TGTGCCAGCAGTTTGTCCGGTCAGGGACTAGCGGGGAAGCAGTTCTTC	CASSLSGQGLAGKQFF	TRBJ2-1	TRBV28	TRBD2	many
TGTGCCAGCAGTGATCCGTCCCTTCTAGTATATGAGCAGTTCTTC	CASSDPSLLVYEQFF	TRBJ2-1	TRBV2	-	-
TGCGCCAGCAGCCACGGACAGAACAAAGCTTTCTTT	CASSHGQNKAFF	TRBJ1-1	TRBV4-1	-	-
TGTGCCAGCAGTTACCCCCAGTTGCCCCAGCATTTT	CASSYPQLPQHF	TRBJ1-5	TRBV6-2/TRBV6-3	-	many
TGTGCCAGCAGTTTTTGGCAGGGAAACACCGGGGAGCTGTTTTTT	CASSFWQGNTGELFF	TRBJ2-2	TRBV28	-	many
TGTGCCAGCAGGCCCACAGGGGAAAGGGGGGAGACCCAGTACTTC	CASRPTGERGETQYF	TRBJ2-5	TRBV11-2	TRBD1	many
TGTGCCAGCAGCTTAAGGCCCCTTGGGAATGAAAAACTGTTTTTT	CASSLRPLGNEKLFF	TRBJ1-4	TRBV7-2	-	many
TGTGCCAGCAGCCCCCAGGGTCGGGGCAATCAGCCCCAGCATTTT	CASSPQGRGNQPQHF	TRBJ1-5	TRBV7-2	-	few
TGTGCCAGCAGCCAAAACGTCGTTTCCGGCTCTGGAAACACCATATATTTT	CASSQNVVSGSGNTIYF	TRBJ1-3	TRBV4-2	-	many
TGTGCCAGTCTGGCGGGGACGTCCGTAGCGAGGCATGGCTACACCTTC	CASLAGTSVARHGYTF	TRBJ1-2	TRBV2	-	many
TGTGCCAGCAGTCCCAGGGTGTTGGCTGAAGCTTTCTTT	CASSPRVLAEAFF	TRBJ1-1	TRBV7-9	-	many
TGTGCCAGCAGCTTAGAGGAAGGGGGCTTGGTTCACACCTTC	CASSLEEGGLVHTF	TRBJ1-2	TRBV7-9	TRBD1	many
TGTGCCGTGACAGGGAGAGGAACCGGGGAGCTGTTTTTT	CAVTGRGTGELFF	TRBJ2-2	TRBV25-1	TRBD1	few
TGTGCCAGCAGTTCCCGGGACAGGGGTGGCTACACCTTC	CASSSRDRGGYTF	TRBJ1-2	TRBV28	TRBD1	many
TGTGCCAGCAGTATGGACGGGTACAATGAGCAGTTCTTC	CASSMDGYNEQFF	TRBJ2-1	TRBV6-5	-	-
TGTGCCAGCACCGTCAGGGGGGGGGCCGGGGAGACCCAGTACTTC	CASTVRGGAGETQYF	TRBJ2-5	TRBV7-8	-	many
TGTGCCATAGGGGGCCCGGACAACACAGATACGCAGTATTTT	CAIGGPDNTDTQYF	TRBJ2-3	TRBV10-3	TRBD1	few
TGTGCCAGCAGCTTGGATCCGGGAGGTGGTACGCAGTATTTT	CASSLDPGGGTQYF	TRBJ2-3	TRBV5-4	TRBD2	many
TGTGCCACCCGAAACACCGGGGAGCTGTTTTTT	CATRNTGELFF	TRBJ2-2	TRBV2	-	many
TGCAGTGCTAGAGCCGGCCTCCCGAGGGGCGGGGGGCCGACCCAGTACTTC	CSARAGLPRGGGPTQYF	TRBJ2-5	TRBV20-1	TRBD2	-
TGTGCCACCAGCAGAGGTTCTGGTTCGGGAGATACGCAGTATTTT	CATSRGSGSGDTQYF	TRBJ2-3	TRBV15	-	few
TGTGCCAGCAGTTACCGGGCCTTAGATACGCAGTATTTT	CASSYRALDTQYF	TRBJ2-3	TRBV6-6	-	few
TGTGCCATAGGGAGCGGTGGGACTTGGAACACTGAAGCTTTCTTT	CAIGSGGTWNTEAFF	TRBJ1-1	TRBV10-3	-	few
TGTGCCAGCTCACCTACAGGACTTGAAGCTTTCTTT	CASSPTGLEAFF	TRBJ1-1	TRBV18	-	many
TGTGCCAGCAGCCAAGATAAGGGTAGCACCGGGGAGCTGTTTTTT	CASSQDKGSTGELFF	TRBJ2-2	TRBV4-2	-	-
TGTGCCAGCAGCCAGCCTAGTAAGAGGCAGGATACGCAGTATTTT	CASSQPSKRQDTQYF	TRBJ2-3	TRBV14	-	many
TGTGCCAGCAGTTACTCGGAGGGGGTGGCCGGGGAGCTGTTTTTT	CASSYSEGVAGELFF	TRBJ2-2	TRBV6-6	-	few
TGTGCCATCAGTGACCAACAGGGGGCTGGGGGCTACGAGCAGTACTTC	CAISDQQGAGGYEQYF	TRBJ2-7	TRBV10-3	TRBD1	many
TGCAGCGTTGACGGGACACTAAGGAATGAGCAGTTCTTC	CSVDGTLRNEQFF	TRBJ2-1	TRBV29-1	-	many
TGTGCCAGCAGTCTAAAGACACCGGGACAGGGGGCCCTCAATTCACCCCTCCACTTT	CASSLKTPGQGALNSPLHF	TRBJ1-6	TRBV6-9	TRBD1	many
TGTGCCAGCAGTAGGCAGGCTGGGGCCAACGTCCTGACTTTC	CASSRQAGANVLTF	TRBJ2-6	TRBV6-5	-	few
TGTGCCAGCAGTCCGACGGACAGGGCTTTAAACACCATATATTTT	CASSPTDRALNTIYF	TRBJ1-3	TRBV25-1	TRBD1	many
TGTGCCAGCAGCTTCGGCGTACTCCATTATGAGGAGCAGTACTTC	CASSFGVLHYEEQYF	TRBJ2-7	TRBV11-1	-	few
TGTGCCAGCAGTCAAACCGGGACTAATAGCAATCAGCCCCAGCATTTT	CASSQTGTNSNQPQHF	TRBJ1-5	TRBV7-2	-	many
TGCAGTGCTTGGCCCTCAACTAATGAAAAACTGTTTTTT	CSAWPSTNEKLFF	TRBJ1-4	TRBV20-1	-	-
TGTGCCAGCAGAGCCGGGGGCAGCACAGATACGCAGTATTTT	CASRAGGSTDTQYF	TRBJ2-3	TRBV7-2	-	-
TGCGCCAGCAGCCAAGGGCTCCTAGCGGGCACAGATACGCAGTATTTT	CASSQGLLAGTDTQYF	TRBJ2-3	TRBV4-3	TRBD2	-
TGTGCCAGCAGCCCGACTGGTTCGTATAATTCACCCCTCCACTTT	CASSPTGSYNSPLHF	TRBJ1-6	TRBV3-1	-	many
TGTGCCAGCGTAAGACTAGCGGGCTACGAGCAGTACTTC	CASVRLAGYEQYF	TRBJ2-7	TRBV2	TRBD2	-